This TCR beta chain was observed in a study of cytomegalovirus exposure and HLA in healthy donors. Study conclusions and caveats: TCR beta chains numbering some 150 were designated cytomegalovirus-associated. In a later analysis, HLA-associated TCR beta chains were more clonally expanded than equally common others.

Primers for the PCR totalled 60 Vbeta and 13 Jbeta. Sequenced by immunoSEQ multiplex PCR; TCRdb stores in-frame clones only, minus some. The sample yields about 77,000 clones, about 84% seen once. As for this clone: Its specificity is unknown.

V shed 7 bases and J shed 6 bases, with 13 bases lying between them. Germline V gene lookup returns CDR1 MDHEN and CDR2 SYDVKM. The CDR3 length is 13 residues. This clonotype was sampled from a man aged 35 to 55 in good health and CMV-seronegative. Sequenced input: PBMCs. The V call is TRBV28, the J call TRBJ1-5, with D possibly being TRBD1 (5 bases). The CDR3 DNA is TGTGCCAGCAAGGACGGCGGGGCTCAGCCCCAGCATTTT. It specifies CASKDGGAQPQHF.